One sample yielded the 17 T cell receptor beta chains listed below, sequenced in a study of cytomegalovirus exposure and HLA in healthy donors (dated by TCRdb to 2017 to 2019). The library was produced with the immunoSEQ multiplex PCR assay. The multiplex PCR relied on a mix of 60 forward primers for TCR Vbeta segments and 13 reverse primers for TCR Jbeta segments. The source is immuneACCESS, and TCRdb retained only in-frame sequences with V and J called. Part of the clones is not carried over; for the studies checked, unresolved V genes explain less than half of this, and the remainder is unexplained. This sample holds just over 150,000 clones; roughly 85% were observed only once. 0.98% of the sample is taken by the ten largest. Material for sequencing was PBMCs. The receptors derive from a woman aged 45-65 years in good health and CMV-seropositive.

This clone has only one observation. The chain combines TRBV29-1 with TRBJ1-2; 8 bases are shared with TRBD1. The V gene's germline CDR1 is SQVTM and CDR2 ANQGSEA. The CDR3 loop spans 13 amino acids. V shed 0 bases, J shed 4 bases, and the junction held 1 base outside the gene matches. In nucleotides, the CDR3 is TGCAGCGTTGAAGATCAGGGGGCCTATGGCTACACCTTC. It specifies CSVEDQGAYGYTF.

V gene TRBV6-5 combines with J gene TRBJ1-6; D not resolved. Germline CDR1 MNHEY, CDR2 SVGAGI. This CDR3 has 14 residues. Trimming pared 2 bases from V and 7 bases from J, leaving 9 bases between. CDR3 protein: CASSYPQSNSPLHF. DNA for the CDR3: TGTGCCAGCAGTTACCCACAGTCCAATTCACCCCTCCACTTT.

DNA for the CDR3: TGTGCCAGCAGCTTGGGCAGGAACCAAGAGACCCAGTACTTC. Protein: CASSLGRNQETQYF. The chain links TRBV5-5 to TRBJ2-5; no clear D. Per the germline V gene, CDR1 is SGHKS and CDR2 is YYEKEE (reference sequence). There are 14 residues in the CDR3. V lost 0 bases and J lost 0, with 6 bases in between.

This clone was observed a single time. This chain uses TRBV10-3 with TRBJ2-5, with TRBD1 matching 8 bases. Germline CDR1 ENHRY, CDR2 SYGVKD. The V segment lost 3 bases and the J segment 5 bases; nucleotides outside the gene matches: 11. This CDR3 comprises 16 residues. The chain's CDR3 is CAISEINRGRLETQYF. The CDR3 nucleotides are TGTGCCATCAGTGAAATTAACAGGGGGAGGCTGGAGACCCAGTACTTC.

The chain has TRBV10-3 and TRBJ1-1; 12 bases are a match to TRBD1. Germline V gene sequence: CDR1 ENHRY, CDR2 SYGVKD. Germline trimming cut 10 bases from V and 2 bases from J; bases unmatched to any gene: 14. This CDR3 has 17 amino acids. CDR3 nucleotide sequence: TGTGCCACCGAACCGGGACAGGGGGCCCCCTCCAACACTGAAGCTTTCTTT. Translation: CATEPGQGAPSNTEAFF.

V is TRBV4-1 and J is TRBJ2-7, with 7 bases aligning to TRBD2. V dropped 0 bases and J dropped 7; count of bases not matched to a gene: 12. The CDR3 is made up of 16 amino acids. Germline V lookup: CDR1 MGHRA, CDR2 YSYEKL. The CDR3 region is CASSQDRWGDYLEQYF. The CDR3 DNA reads TGCGCCAGCAGCCAAGATCGGTGGGGGGACTACTTAGAGCAGTACTTC.

The CDR3 nucleotides read TGTGCCAGCAGCTCAAGCGGGACTTCCTACGAGCAGTACTTC. As protein: CASSSSGTSYEQYF. The chain uses TRBV7-3 and TRBJ2-7; TRBD2 matches 7 bases. J was trimmed by 1 base and V by 4 bases; bases with no gene match: 4. The CDR3 loop spans 14 amino acids. The V gene's germline CDR1 is SGHTA and CDR2 FQGTGA.

CDR3: CASSQDASTGGGYTF. In nucleotides, the CDR3 is TGCGCCAGCAGCCAAGACGCCTCGACAGGTGGAGGCTACACCTTC. This chain joins TRBV4-3 and TRBJ1-2, with a tentative D call TRBD1 (6 bases). Trimming pared 0 bases from V and 8 bases from J, leaving 16 bases between. The CDR3 consists of 15 residues. Germline loops: CDR1 LGHNA, CDR2 YSLEER.

CDR3 region: CASSFSGSNTEAFF. The CDR3 DNA sequence: TGCGCCAGCAGCTTCTCGGGATCGAACACTGAAGCTTTCTTT. The rearrangement joins TRBV5-1 to TRBJ1-1; D gene ambiguous. Germline-derived CDR1 and CDR2 are SGHRS and YFSETQ. This CDR3 is built from 14 residues. Trimming took 2 bases from V and 1 from J, leaving 9 bases between them.

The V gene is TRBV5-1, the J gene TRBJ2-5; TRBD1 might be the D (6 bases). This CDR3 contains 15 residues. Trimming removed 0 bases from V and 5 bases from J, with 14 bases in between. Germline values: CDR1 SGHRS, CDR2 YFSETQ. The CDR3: CASSLGDTGTETQYF. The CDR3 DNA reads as TGCGCCAGCAGCTTGGGGGACACCGGAACGGAGACCCAGTACTTC.

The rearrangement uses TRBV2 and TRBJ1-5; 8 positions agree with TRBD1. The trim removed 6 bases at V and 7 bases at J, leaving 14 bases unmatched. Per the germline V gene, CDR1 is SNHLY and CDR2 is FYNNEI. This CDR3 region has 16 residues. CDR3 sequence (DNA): TGTGCCAGCAGACTTAAACCCGGACAGGGCGGGCAGCCCCAGCATTTT. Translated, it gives CASRLKPGQGGQPQHF.

Here the CDR3 DNA reads TGCGCCAGCAGCCAAGAAGCGGCGGGGGGCACAGATACGCAGTATTTT. It translates to CASSQEAAGGTDTQYF. The chain recombines TRBV4-1 with TRBJ2-3; 7 bases are a match to TRBD2. Per germline, CDR1 MGHRA and CDR2 YSYEKL. V shed 0 bases and J 1 base; nucleotides not matched to a gene: 4. The CDR3 has 16 residues.

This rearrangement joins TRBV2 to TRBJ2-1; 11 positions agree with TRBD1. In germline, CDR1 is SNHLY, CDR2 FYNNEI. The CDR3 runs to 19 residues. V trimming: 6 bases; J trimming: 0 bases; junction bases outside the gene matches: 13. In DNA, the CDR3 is TGTGCCAGCAGCGACCCCCGGGACAGGGGGATCCCCTCCTACAATGAGCAGTTCTTC. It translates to CASSDPRDRGIPSYNEQFF.

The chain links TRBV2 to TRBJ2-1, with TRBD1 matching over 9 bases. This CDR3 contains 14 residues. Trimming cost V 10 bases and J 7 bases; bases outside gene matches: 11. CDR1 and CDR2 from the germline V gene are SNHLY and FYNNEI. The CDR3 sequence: CATVGQGIVNEQFF. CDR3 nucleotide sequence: TGTGCCACTGTGGGACAGGGAATTGTGAATGAGCAGTTCTTC.

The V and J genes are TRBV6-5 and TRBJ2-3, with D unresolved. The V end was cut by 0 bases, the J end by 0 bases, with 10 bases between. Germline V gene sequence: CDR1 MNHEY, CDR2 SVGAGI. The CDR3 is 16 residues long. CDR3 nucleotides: TGTGCCAGCAGTTACTCGAGCTCATCTAGCACAGATACGCAGTATTTT. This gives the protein CASSYSSSSSTDTQYF.

CDR3 region: CASTAGSPLHF. The CDR3 DNA reads TGTGCCAGCACGGCGGGTTCACCCCTCCACTTT. The rearrangement uses TRBV7-9 and TRBJ1-6; unclear D gene. V gave up 7 bases and J gave up 9 bases, with 7 bases separating them. Germline CDR1 SEHNR, CDR2 FQNEAQ (reference sequence). The CDR3 length is 11 residues.

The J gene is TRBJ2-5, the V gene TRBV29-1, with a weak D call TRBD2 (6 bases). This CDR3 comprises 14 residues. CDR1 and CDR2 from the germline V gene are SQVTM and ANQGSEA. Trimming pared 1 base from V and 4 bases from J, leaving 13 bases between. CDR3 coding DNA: TGCAGCGTTGAAGTAAATTGGGGGGTAGAGACCCAGTACTTC. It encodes CSVEVNWGVETQYF.